A selection of T cell receptor beta chains follows, all from one sample in a study of blood T cell repertoires in COVID-19. The table came from immunoSEQ multiplex PCR; TCRdb's copy has only in-frame clones and leaves some out. The profile covers about 140,000 clones, with roughly 82% appearing a single time and around 13% taken by the ten largest. The sample taken for sequencing was peripheral blood. These TCRs come from an older man with acute or convalescent COVID-19. Both conserved end residues are trimmed from each CDR3. Clone sizes are given selectively: once, few, many, or a class where the clone is expanded.

cdr3_aa	clone_size	v_call	j_call
ASSRQGAAGTDTQY	NA	TRBV11-1	TRBJ2-3
ASSFGRGPSPLH	few	TRBV5-4	TRBJ1-6
ASRYRGERSEAF	once	TRBV5-8	TRBJ1-1
ASSGGQGVAYT	NA	TRBV5-6	TRBJ1-2
ASSPGGTPGNTIY	few	TRBV5-1	TRBJ1-3
ASSFRGHGVMDEQF	NA	TRBV7-2	TRBJ2-1
ASSQGAGYGYT	NA	TRBV14	TRBJ1-2
ASSLTGGERGYT	once	TRBV3-1/TRBV3-2	TRBJ1-2
ASSLNPGVSGANVLT	NA	TRBV28	TRBJ2-6
ASSLARGHQQGQPQH	NA	TRBV7-2	TRBJ1-5
ASSLSTTIDRGTVYGYT	NA	TRBV27	TRBJ1-2
ASSPDWDTEAF	NA	TRBV7-9	TRBJ1-1
ASLQNPGRYGYT	NA	TRBV2	TRBJ1-2
ASSSREAKYSNQPQH	NA	TRBV5-6	TRBJ1-5
ASSPNRAALH	NA	TRBV6-4	TRBJ1-6
ASSQEARGYEQY	NA	TRBV4-2	TRBJ2-7
ASSARQGSSPLH	NA	TRBV2	TRBJ1-6
ASSYFRRGSYNEQF	few	TRBV7-8	TRBJ2-1
ASSQSLGGRGGYT	few	TRBV14	TRBJ1-2
ASSGGGVSNSPLH	few	TRBV19	TRBJ1-6
AYRFSTGLGNEQF	NA	TRBV19	TRBJ2-1
SVDRQGARRAF	NA	TRBV29-1	TRBJ1-1
ASSLSLPGNNEKLF	NA	TRBV7-3	TRBJ1-4
ASSLVGGTGNTGELF	NA	TRBV5-1	TRBJ2-2
ARTRKYRDRYEKLF	NA	TRBV21-1	TRBJ1-4
ASSYPRTGRSGNQPQH	NA	TRBV6-2/TRBV6-3	TRBJ1-5
ASSVPQSTDTQY	NA	TRBV2	TRBJ2-3
ASSPLTSNGLNIQY	NA	TRBV3-1/TRBV3-2	TRBJ2-4
ASSSLDSPQGSPSYEQY	NA	TRBV6-2/TRBV6-3	TRBJ2-7
SVEQTSGAETQY	NA	TRBV29-1	TRBJ2-5
ASSQEGREGGYT	NA	TRBV3-1/TRBV3-2	TRBJ1-2
ASTQDRGETQY	NA	TRBV5-4	TRBJ2-5
ASRRDYEQY	NA	TRBV12-3/TRBV12-4	TRBJ2-7
ASSLDGRGEQF	NA	TRBV5-8	TRBJ2-1